This section outlines one TCR beta chain sequence together with its context. Sequencing of TCR beta was performed on blood CD8+ and CD4+ T cells. Purification of the CD8+ and CD4+ T cells relied on negative isolation, and TEMRA cells underwent FACS enrichment. This specimen comes from a study of CD8 T cells in Susac syndrome. Random hexamers were used to reverse transcribe about 0.45 to 1 ug of RNA. With immunoSEQ multiplex PCR, TCR beta CDR3 was amplified across 54 Vbeta and 13 Jbeta. From the immunoSEQ multiplex PCR reads, TCRdb called clonotypes with MiXCR, one entry per CDR3 protein. The table has roughly 300,000 distinct CDR3 sequences, 80% to 90% seen once. This TCR was sampled from a human donor with multiple sclerosis. Sequences were obtained from CD8+ T cells from PBMCs.

The CDR3 coding sequence is TGTGCCAGCAGCCAAGAGCGTCGGGAGGGCCATCAAGAGACCCAGTACTTC. Translation gives CASSQERREGHQETQYF. The chain joins TRBV3-1 to TRBJ2-5; 8 bases are a match to TRBD2. J was trimmed by 2 bases and V by 0 bases; bases with no gene match: 8. CDR3 size: 17 residues. Germline assignment: CDR1 LGHDT and CDR2 YNNKEL (reference sequence).